This TCR beta chain originates from a study of CD8 T cells in ankylosing spondylitis. Regarding the study as a whole: Past research had described some motif variants in reactive arthritis synovial fluid and blood. Reportedly, disease-linked clones are significantly enriched in ankylosing spondylitis patients' matched synovial fluid. Disease-linked clones were CD8+ and relatively rare in peripheral blood.

MiXCR was run by TCRdb on the 5' RACE reads, yielding one entry per CDR3 protein. The table has 380,000 or so distinct CDR3 sequences, approximately 22% seen once. The germline V gene encodes CDR1 KGHDR and CDR2 SFDVKD. The CDR3 spans 14 residues. V gave up 4 bases and J gave up 2 bases, with 10 bases separating them. As concerns this clonotype: The antigen is undetermined.

The chain has TRBV24-1 and TRBJ1-2, with D possibly being TRBD1 (5 bases). The receptor was isolated from a male donor with ankylosing spondylitis or in good health (not recorded which). The sequenced sample consisted of blood, either unsorted or a sorted T cell fraction (not recorded which). The CDR3 sequence: CATSEGTPNYGYTF. CDR3 DNA sequence: TGTGCCACCAGTGAGGGGACGCCGAACTATGGCTACACCTTC.